The clone carrying this T cell receptor (beta chain) turned up a few times. The antigen remains unidentified. The authors sorted CD4+ naive, central memory, regulatory and stem cell-like memory cells via CD45RO/CCR7/CD25/CD127/CD95/CD27. These data originate in a study of beta chain features in type 1 diabetes. After removal of 3 bases from V and 4 bases from J, the junction contained 6 bases not matched to a gene. CDR3 length: 16 residues. Per the germline V gene, CDR1 is MDHEN and CDR2 is SYDVKM. Study-level results: Possibly, sequencing cDNA over-represented cells that had high TCR expression levels. PCR may have favored shorter templates equally in patients and controls. VDJ junctions sequenced from type 1 diabetes patients showed fewer insertions and more deletions.

The study reverse transcribed the entire isolated RNA, so it sequenced expressed TCRB transcripts. Data came from immunoSEQ multiplex PCR; TCRdb stores just in-frame clones and leaves some out. The table shows roughly 400,000 clones, with about 14% occurring only once. The sequence was obtained from a young woman in good health. The rearrangement joins TRBV28 to TRBJ2-3, with TRBD2 identical over 11 bases. Sample: naive CD4+ T cells from blood. This CDR3 is CASSFVAGGPADTQYF. The CDR3, as DNA: TGTGCCAGCAGTTTCGTAGCGGGAGGGCCAGCAGATACGCAGTATTTT.